This record concerns one T cell receptor (beta chain) sequence. Its antigen remains unknown. The entry originates in a study of T cell responses to AZD1222 COVID-19 vaccine. Study findings and constraints: Repertoires were obtained only post-peak T cell response.

There are 13 residues in the CDR3. Between the trimmed V and J ends, which lost 1 base and 5 bases, there was a span of 8 bases. The germline V gene has CDR1 SGHTA and CDR2 FQGNSA. Profiling relied on immunoSEQ multiplex PCR, and the TCRdb table lists in-frame clones only, not all of them. The sample lists fewer than 150,000 clones; around nine tenths were seen once. The sequenced sample was peripheral blood, obtained on day 0 of AZD1222 vaccination. V gene TRBV7-2 combines with J gene TRBJ2-5; D call uncertain. This TCR came from an adult in good health. The CDR3 loop reads CASSLGVSETQYF. In DNA, the CDR3 is TGTGCCAGCAGCTTAGGCGTTTCGGAGACCCAGTACTTC.